This entry features one TCR beta chain sequence. This clonotype was detected ten times or more. No cognate antigen has been identified for it. Within one base of it there is no much larger clone, and no base qualities were kept. The germline V gene specifies SGHAT as CDR1 and FQNNGV as CDR2. Trimming takes 0 bases from V and 3 bases from J, and the germline ends sit 12 bases apart. The CDR3 sequence holds 15 residues, the cysteine and phenylalanine included. The CDR3 DNA has 45 bases and is translated from base 1. This specimen belongs to a study of regulatory T cells in long-lasting Graves disease (dated by TCRdb to the early 2020s). Regarding the study in general: Patients with newly diagnosed Graves' disease had been on antithyroid drugs for under 3 months. A total of about 35 samples underwent TCR sequencing, from about 13 patients with persistent Graves' disease and 20 or so patients with newly diagnosed Graves' disease. The study took place in China and was registered as a clinical trial. Patients with persistent Graves' disease were compared with patients with newly diagnosed Graves' disease using TCR sequencing and RNA sequencing of peripheral blood. Overall study results and their limits: Persistent Graves' disease patients showed lower TCR Shannon entropy and fewer highly expanded clones than newly diagnosed patients, suggesting clonal expansion. More public clonotypes were shared among persistent patients (about 2,800) than among newly diagnosed patients (966). Persistent disease showed preferential use of TRBV28, TRBJ1-2 and TRBJ2-5, whereas newly diagnosed disease favored TRBV20-1 and TRBJ2-1. Only peripheral blood was studied, because thyroid tissue, the primary lesion, was inaccessible. The authors noted that the small sample size was a limitation that may lower accuracy. Sequencing and analysis were restricted to the TCR beta chain.

The sample's time point label is to be understood as: newly diagnosed GD, antithyroid drugs for less than 3 months. RNA was extracted from PBMCs in TRIzol for both TCR sequencing and RNA sequencing. Graves' disease was diagnosed according to American Thyroid Association guidelines. Recruitment of patients was carried out at an endocrinology department in Xi'an, China. Each patient gave approximately 8.8 milliliters of peripheral blood, collected in an EDTA anticoagulant tube. Ficoll Paque Plus density gradient separation was used to isolate PBMCs, and no further T cell sorting was performed. An Agilent 2100 Bioanalyzer and agarose gel were used to assess RNA quality, and a NanoDrop 2000 was used to measure RNA concentration. Library preparation employed multiplex PCR. The run used an Illumina HiSeq 4000. iRepertoire HTBI primers and Arm-PCR amplification of CDR3 regions were used to construct TCR beta libraries. Before sequencing, the PCR products underwent gel purification. Per the source publication's procedure: Gene usage analysis of CDR3 amino acid clonotypes relied on the approximately 60 TRBV and 13 to 15 TRBJ segments identified across samples. Filtered high-quality paired reads were merged into contigs using COPE and FqMerger. BLAST was used to align contigs to IMGT TRBV, TRBD and TRBJ reference genes, with CDR3 defined following IMGT. Highly expanded clones were defined as clonotypes with a frequency above 0.1%. Shannon entropy served as the measure of repertoire diversity, while the Gini coefficient captured V-J evenness. Public clonotypes were defined as clonotypes shared by more than one individual. TCRdb applied fastp at Q25 and MiXCR to the public reads, then kept only in-frame beta chains. When rows share a CDR3 protein, they turn into one entry using the most common DNA and genes. The V and J calls reflect TCRdb's pipeline rather than the authors' work. For this sample the table gives over 350,000 distinct CDR3 sequences, of which 15% were detected only once. Together, the top ten hold approximately 7.8% of the sample.

The sample was also linked to a second study, of T cells in Graves' hyperthyroidism and ophthalmopathy. As the second publication notes: Graves' hyperthyroidism was defined as stable when no progression to ophthalmopathy occurred over 18 months of follow-up. Hyperthyroidism patients were newly diagnosed, with disease duration under 2 months, and aged 18 to 65 years. The study excluded patients with uncontrolled infections, other autoimmune diseases, pregnancy or lactation. Diagnoses were established on the basis of clinical symptoms, serum thyroxine and TRAb, thyroid ultrasound, and orbital computed tomography. For the first round of RT-PCR on the TCR CDR3, the HTBI primer set was used together with the Qiagen OneStep RT-PCR kit. Most expanded thyroid clonotypes (frequency above 0.001) were also detected in blood, suggesting blood repertoires may reflect thyroid immune responses. A 13 V-J signature model separated ophthalmopathy from stable hyperthyroidism, with roughly 88% sensitivity and just under 84% specificity in cross-validation and 80%/75% in testing. In validation, progression to ophthalmopathy was predicted by the model with 70.59% sensitivity and 72% to 85% specificity, a median of roughly six months before onset. To identify TCR V-J signatures that set the groups apart, the researchers used a discovery cohort of about a hundred patients, made up of 40 to 45 with Graves' ophthalmopathy and some 60 with stable Graves' hyperthyroidism. Whether ophthalmopathy could be predicted prospectively was tested in an independent validation cohort made up of fewer than 20 hyperthyroidism patients plus 17 patients who later progressed to ophthalmopathy. For training and testing, the 110 or so patients in the discovery cohort were randomly divided in a 7:3 ratio. In addition, the study compared T-cell repertoires in thyroid tissue and in blood from roughly 6 Graves' hyperthyroidism patients. After blood sampling, hyperthyroidism patients were treated with methimazole at a starting dose of 30 mg daily, and ophthalmopathy patients were treated with high-dose intravenous methylprednisolone. A second multiplex PCR round built the libraries, followed by size selection and purification. Paired-end sequencing of the libraries was performed with 100 bp reads on an Illumina HiSeq2000. Raw data were processed with SOAPnuke, discarding reads with adapters, uncalled bases, mean Phred below 15, or no exact constant-primer or identifier match. COPE v1.2.5 was used to merge high-quality paired reads, and clonotypes were defined as unique nucleotide sequences. Clonotypes were aligned to IMGT TRBV, TRBD and TRBJ reference segments using MiTCR v1.1. The analysis was restricted to V-J combinations with a frequency above 0.0001, which together covered approximately 99% of the repertoires. A TCS score was defined as the ratio between F50 (clonal expansion) and ExV (chaos), using BLOSUM62-based TCRdist between CDR3 peptides within each V-J. Welch's t-statistics and random forest reduced around 510 V-J features to about 13, which were used in a naive Bayes classifier (R e1071). Sample size was not statistically predetermined, and investigators were not blinded to group allocation. The paper describes TCR Vbeta CDR3 sequencing of around 130 peripheral blood samples, made up of about 40 ophthalmopathy patients, approximately 73 hyperthyroidism patients and 17 progressor patients.

This sample comprised peripheral blood mononuclear cells (PBMCs), obtained at new diagnosis, from a patient treated with antithyroid drugs. The TCR comes from a woman between 40 and 55 years old with Graves disease. Donor details come from another sample of the same person, matched by shared clones. In this chain, TRBV11-2 is recombined with TRBJ2-7, with a weak D call of TRBD2 (6 bases match). CDR3 region: CASSLDLVSGYEQYF. The sequence in DNA is TGTGCCAGCAGCTTAGATCTGGTTAGCGGCTACGAGCAGTACTTC.